The 12 T cell receptor beta chains given below trace back to one sample, sequenced in a study of blood T cell repertoires in COVID-19. TCRdb's table, derived via immunoSEQ multiplex PCR, lists solely in-frame clones and lacks some. The sample has a few hundred thousand clones; approximately 92% are singletons. Sequencing used PBMCs or T cells enriched from blood (not recorded which). Receptors originate from a young man who had recovered from COVID-19.

This chain links TRBV14 with TRBJ2-6; D uncertain. V was shortened by 3 bases and J by 0 bases, with 12 bases between the two germline ends. The CDR3 spans 17 residues. Germline V gene data show CDR1 as SGHDN and CDR2 as FVKESK. This CDR3 reads CASSHLQISSGANVLTF. The DNA of the CDR3 is TGTGCCAGCAGCCATCTCCAGATAAGCTCTGGGGCCAACGTCCTGACTTTC.

The V call is TRBV4-3, the J call TRBJ2-3; 10 bases line up with TRBD1. CDR1 and CDR2 from the germline V gene are LGHNA and YSLEER. The CDR3 runs 14 residues. The trim removed 4 bases at V and 3 bases at J, leaving 1 base unmatched. The chain's CDR3 is CASSLDRGTDTQYF. The CDR3 DNA sequence: TGCGCCAGCAGCCTGGACAGGGGGACAGATACGCAGTATTTT.

As concerns this clone: Other DNA variants within this sample encode the same CDR3. The chain couples TRBV29-1 to TRBJ1-1; 8 nucleotides agree with TRBD1. V shed 6 bases, J shed 2 bases, and the junction held 2 bases outside the gene matches. Germline CDR1 reads SQVTM; CDR2 reads ANQGSEA. The CDR3 totals 12 residues. The CDR3, as DNA: TGCAGCGTAGGACAGGGTAACACTGAAGCTTTCTTT. It is translated as CSVGQGNTEAFF.

The chain couples TRBV2 to TRBJ1-2, with a weak D call TRBD1 (5 bases). Trimming took off 7 bases at V and 2 bases at J, with 8 bases between the two ends. CDR3 length: 12 residues. The germline V gene has CDR1 SNHLY and CDR2 FYNNEI. This CDR3 is CASIGGNYGYTF. CDR3 coding DNA: TGTGCCAGCATCGGGGGGAACTATGGCTACACCTTC.

This rearrangement joins TRBV9 to TRBJ2-2; 9 bases agree with TRBD2. Trimming at V came to 0 bases and at J to 5 bases, leaving 2 bases not matched to a gene. This CDR3 is built from 15 residues. Looked up from germline, CDR1 is SGDLS and CDR2 is YYNGEE. The CDR3 region is CASSVGSGSTGELFF. CDR3 sequence (DNA): TGTGCCAGCAGCGTAGGTAGCGGGAGTACCGGGGAGCTGTTTTTT.

Concerning this clone: The same CDR3 can be traced to other DNA sequences in this sample. The V call is TRBV9, the J call TRBJ1-2, with no clear D. The germline gives CDR1 SGDLS, CDR2 YYNGEE. The CDR3 totals 12 residues. The ends were cut back, 4 bases at V and 0 bases at J, with 4 bases in the middle. CDR3 in DNA: TGTGCCAGCAGCCCTGCTAACTATGGCTACACCTTC. Translated, it gives CASSPANYGYTF.

The chain carries TRBV19 and TRBJ1-4; TRBD1 agrees at 7 bases. The CDR3 runs 14 residues. The V segment lost 7 bases and the J segment 3 bases; nucleotides outside the gene matches: 5. Germline CDR1 reads LNHDA; CDR2 reads SQIVND (reference sequence). CDR3 nucleotide sequence: TGTGCCAGTACTCCGACAGGGTCTAATGAAAAACTGTTTTTT. This encodes CASTPTGSNEKLFF.

V and J are TRBV12-3 or TRBV12-4 and TRBJ1-2; D is uncertain. The CDR3 contains 13 residues. Trimming cost V 5 bases and J 8 bases, with 15 bases left between them. The CDR3 region is CASSIGSVLGYTF. DNA for the CDR3: TGTGCCAGCAGTATTGGTAGTGTTTTAGGCTACACCTTC.

The chain uses TRBV28 and TRBJ2-1; 9 bases align to TRBD2. Per the germline V gene, CDR1 is MDHEN and CDR2 is SYDVKM. The CDR3 is 17 amino acids. V trimming: 8 bases; J trimming: 8 bases; junction bases outside the gene matches: 19. The CDR3 here is CASVGRRSGRFVYEQFF. As DNA, the CDR3 is TGTGCCAGCGTGGGCAGGCGGAGCGGGAGGTTTGTCTATGAGCAGTTCTTC.

J is TRBJ2-7 and V is TRBV6-6; weak D call: TRBD1 (6 bases). Germline assignment: CDR1 MNHNY and CDR2 SVGAGI (reference sequence). Trimming cost V 6 bases and J 3 bases, with 18 bases left between them. The CDR3 loop spans 15 amino acids. CDR3: CASRSSQSGDYEQYF. Written as DNA, the CDR3 is TGTGCCAGCAGAAGTAGCCAATCAGGGGACTACGAGCAGTACTTC.

The chain combines TRBV28 with TRBJ1-4, with TRBD1 matching over 7 bases. With V trimmed by 6 bases and J by 3 bases, 10 bases remained unmatched. This CDR3 comprises 16 residues. CDR1 is MDHEN, CDR2 SYDVKM, per germline. This CDR3 is CASSRRQGEANEKLFF. CDR3 nucleotides: TGTGCCAGCAGCAGAAGACAGGGAGAGGCTAATGAAAAACTGTTTTTT.

The gene calls are TRBV30 and TRBJ1-5; 8 positions agree with TRBD1. Looked up from germline, CDR1 is GTSNPN and CDR2 is SVGIG (reference sequence). The CDR3 runs 15 residues. J gave up 4 bases and V 5 bases, and 10 bases lay outside the gene matches. CDR3 amino acids: CAWPDRERGNQPQHF. The CDR3 DNA reads as TGTGCCTGGCCGGACAGGGAGAGAGGGAATCAGCCCCAGCATTTT. Together with reference TRBV30 and TRBJ1-5, the CDR3 gives the full variable domain: SQTIHQWPATLVQPVGSPLSLECTVEGTSNPNLYWYRQAAGRGLQLLFYSVGIGQISSEVPQNLSASRPQDRQFILSSKKLLLSDSGFYLCAWPDRERGNQPQHFGDGTRLSIL.